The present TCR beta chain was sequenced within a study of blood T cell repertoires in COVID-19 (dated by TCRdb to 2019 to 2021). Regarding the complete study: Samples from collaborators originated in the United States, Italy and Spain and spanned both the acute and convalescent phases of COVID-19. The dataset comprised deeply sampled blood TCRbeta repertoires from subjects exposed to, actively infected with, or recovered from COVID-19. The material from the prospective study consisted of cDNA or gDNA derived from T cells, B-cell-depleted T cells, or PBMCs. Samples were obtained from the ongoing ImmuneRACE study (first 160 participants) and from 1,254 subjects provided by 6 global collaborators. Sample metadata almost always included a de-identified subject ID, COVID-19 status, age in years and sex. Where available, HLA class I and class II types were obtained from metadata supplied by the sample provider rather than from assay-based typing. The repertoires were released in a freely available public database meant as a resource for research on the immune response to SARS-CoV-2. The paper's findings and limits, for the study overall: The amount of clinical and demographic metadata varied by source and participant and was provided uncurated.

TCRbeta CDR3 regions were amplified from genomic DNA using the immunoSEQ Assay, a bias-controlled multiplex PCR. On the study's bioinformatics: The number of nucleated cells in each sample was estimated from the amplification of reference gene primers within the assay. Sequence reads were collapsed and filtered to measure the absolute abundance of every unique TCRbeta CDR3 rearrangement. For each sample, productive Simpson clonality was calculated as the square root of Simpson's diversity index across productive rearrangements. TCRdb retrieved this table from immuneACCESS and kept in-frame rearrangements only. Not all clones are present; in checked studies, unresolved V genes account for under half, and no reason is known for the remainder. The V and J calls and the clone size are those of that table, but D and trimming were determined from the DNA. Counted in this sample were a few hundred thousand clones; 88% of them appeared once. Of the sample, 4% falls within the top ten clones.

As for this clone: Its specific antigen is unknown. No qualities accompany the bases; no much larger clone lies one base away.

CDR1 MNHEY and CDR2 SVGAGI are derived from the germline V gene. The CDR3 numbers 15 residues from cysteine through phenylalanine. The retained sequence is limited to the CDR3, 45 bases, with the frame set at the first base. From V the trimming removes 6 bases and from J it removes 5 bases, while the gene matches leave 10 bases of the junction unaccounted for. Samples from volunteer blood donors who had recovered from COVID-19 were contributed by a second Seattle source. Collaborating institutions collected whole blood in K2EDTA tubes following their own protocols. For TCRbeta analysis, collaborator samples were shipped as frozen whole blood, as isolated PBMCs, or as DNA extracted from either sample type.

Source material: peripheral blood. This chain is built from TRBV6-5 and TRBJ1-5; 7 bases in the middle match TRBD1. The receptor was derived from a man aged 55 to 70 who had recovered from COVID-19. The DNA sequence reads TGTGCCAGCAGGCTTGGGGCAGGGGGTGATCAGCCCCAGCATTTT. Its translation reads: CASRLGAGGDQPQHF.